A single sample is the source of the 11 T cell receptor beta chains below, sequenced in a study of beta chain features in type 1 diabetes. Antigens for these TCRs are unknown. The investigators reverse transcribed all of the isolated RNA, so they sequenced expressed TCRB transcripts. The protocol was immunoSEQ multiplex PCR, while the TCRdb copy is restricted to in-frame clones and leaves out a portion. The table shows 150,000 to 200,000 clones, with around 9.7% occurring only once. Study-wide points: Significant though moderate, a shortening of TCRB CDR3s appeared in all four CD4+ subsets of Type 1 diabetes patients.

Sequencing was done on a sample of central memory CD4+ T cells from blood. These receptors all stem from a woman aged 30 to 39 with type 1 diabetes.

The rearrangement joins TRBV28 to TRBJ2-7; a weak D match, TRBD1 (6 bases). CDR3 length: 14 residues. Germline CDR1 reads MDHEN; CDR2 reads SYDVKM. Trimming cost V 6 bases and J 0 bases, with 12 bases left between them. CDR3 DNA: TGTGCCAGCAGCCTTACAGGGTACTCCTACGAGCAGTACTTC. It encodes CASSLTGYSYEQYF. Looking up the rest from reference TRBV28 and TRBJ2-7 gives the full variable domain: DVKVTQSSRYLVKRTGEKVFLECVQDMDHENMFWYRQDPGLGLRLIYFSYDVKMKEKGDIPEGYSVSREKKERFSLILESASTNQTSMYLCASSLTGYSYEQYFGPGTRLTVT.

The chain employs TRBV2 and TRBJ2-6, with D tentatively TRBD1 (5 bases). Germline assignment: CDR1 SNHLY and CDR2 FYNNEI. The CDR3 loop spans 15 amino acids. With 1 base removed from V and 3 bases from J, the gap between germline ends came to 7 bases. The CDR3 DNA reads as TGTGCCAGCAGTGAAGAAGGGGATGGGGCCAACGTCCTGACTTTC. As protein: CASSEEGDGANVLTF. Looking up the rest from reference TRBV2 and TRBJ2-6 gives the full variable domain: EPEVTQTPSHQVTQMGQEVILRCVPISNHLYFYWYRQILGQKVEFLVSFYNNEISEKSEIFDDQFSVERPDGSNFTLKIRSTKLEDSAMYFCASSEEGDGANVLTFGAGSRLTVL.

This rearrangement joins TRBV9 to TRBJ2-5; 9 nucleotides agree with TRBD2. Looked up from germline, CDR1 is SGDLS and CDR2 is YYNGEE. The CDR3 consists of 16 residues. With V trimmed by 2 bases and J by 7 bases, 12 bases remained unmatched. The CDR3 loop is CASSVSSGSGGGTQYF. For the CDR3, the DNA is TGTGCCAGCAGCGTCAGTAGCGGGAGCGGTGGGGGGACCCAGTACTTC.

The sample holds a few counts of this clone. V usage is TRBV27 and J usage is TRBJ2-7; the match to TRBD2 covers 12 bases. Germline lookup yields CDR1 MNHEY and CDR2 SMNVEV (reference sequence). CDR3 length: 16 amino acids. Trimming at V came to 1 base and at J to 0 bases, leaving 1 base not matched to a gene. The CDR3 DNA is TGTGCCAGCAGTTTATTGACTAGCGGGAGCTCCTACGAGCAGTACTTC. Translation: CASSLLTSGSSYEQYF.

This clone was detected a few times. For the CDR3, the DNA is TGTGCCAGCAGCTTAGGTCGGGTAAACCGCTACGAGCAGTACTTC. Protein product: CASSLGRVNRYEQYF. V and J are TRBV11-1 and TRBJ2-7; D is undetermined. CDR3 length equals 15 residues. V was cut by 1 base and J by 3 bases, with 13 bases left in between. The germline V gene encodes CDR1 SGHAT and CDR2 FQDESV (reference sequence).

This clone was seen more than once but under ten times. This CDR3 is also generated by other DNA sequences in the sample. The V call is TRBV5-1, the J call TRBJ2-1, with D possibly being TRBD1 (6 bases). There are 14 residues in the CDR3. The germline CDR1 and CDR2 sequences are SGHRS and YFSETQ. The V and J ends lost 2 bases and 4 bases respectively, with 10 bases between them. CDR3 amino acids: CASSLDRRYNEQFF. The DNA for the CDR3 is TGCGCCAGCAGCTTAGACAGGCGATACAATGAGCAGTTCTTC. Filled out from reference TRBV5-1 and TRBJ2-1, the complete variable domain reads KAGVTQTPRYLIKTRGQQVTLSCSPISGHRSVSWYQQTPGQGLQFLFEYFSETQRNKGNFPGRFSGRQFSNSRSEMNVSTLELGDSALYLCASSLDRRYNEQFFGPGTRLTVL.

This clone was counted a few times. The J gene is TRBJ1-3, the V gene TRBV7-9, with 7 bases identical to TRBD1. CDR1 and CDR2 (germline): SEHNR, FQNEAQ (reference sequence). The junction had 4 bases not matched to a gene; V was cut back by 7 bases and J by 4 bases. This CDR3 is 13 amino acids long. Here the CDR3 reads CASTTGVGNTIYF. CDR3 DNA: TGTGCCAGCACTACAGGGGTCGGAAACACCATATATTTT.

Written as DNA, the CDR3 is TGTGCCAGCAGTGGGGACACGCAGACCTACGAGCAGTACTTC. Residues: CASSGDTQTYEQYF. The chain joins TRBV25-1 to TRBJ2-7, with D possibly matching TRBD1 (6 bases). Between the trimmed V and J ends, which lost 4 bases and 2 bases, there was a span of 12 bases. The CDR3 length is 14 residues. Germline V gives CDR1 MGHDK, CDR2 SYGVNS.

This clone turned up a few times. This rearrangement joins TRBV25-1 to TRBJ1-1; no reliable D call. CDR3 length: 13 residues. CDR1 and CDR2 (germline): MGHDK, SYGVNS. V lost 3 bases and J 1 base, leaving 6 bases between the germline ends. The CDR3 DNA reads TGTGCCAGCAGTGATAGAAGGAACACTGAAGCTTTCTTT. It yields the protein CASSDRRNTEAFF.

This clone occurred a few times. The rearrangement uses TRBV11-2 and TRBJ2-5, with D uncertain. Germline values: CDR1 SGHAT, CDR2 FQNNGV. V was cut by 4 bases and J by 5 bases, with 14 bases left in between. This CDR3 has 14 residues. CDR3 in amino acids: CASSSWLSPETQYF. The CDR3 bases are TGTGCCAGCAGCTCTTGGCTTTCCCCCGAGACCCAGTACTTC. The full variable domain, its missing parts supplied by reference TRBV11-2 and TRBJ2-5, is EAGVAQSPRYKIIEKRQSVAFWCNPISGHATLYWYQQILGQGPKLLIQFQNNGVVDDSQLPKDRFSAERLKGVDSTLKIQPAKLEDSAVYLCASSSWLSPETQYFGPGTRLLVL.

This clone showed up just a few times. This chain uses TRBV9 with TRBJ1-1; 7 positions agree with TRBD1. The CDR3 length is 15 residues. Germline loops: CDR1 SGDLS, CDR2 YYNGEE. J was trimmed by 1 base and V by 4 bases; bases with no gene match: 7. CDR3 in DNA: TGTGCCAGCAGCCTCGGACAGGTCGGGAACACTGAAGCTTTCTTT. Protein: CASSLGQVGNTEAFF.